The T cell receptor beta chain under discussion was sequenced for a study of T-cell reconstitution after alpha-beta-depleted transplantation in children. TCRbeta library preparation incorporated unique molecular identifiers. TCRdb re-called the PCR reads with MiXCR, one entry per CDR3 protein. Among more than 250,000 distinct CDR3 sequences listed, more than 8% were seen once. This clonotype was recorded at least ten times. V gave up 5 bases and J gave up 4 bases; unmatched junction bases: 4. Germline CDR1 reads DFQATT; CDR2 reads SNEGSKA (reference sequence). The CDR3 is 13 residues long. This receptor was taken from a human donor who donated a stem cell graft to a child with SCID. The specimen was PBMCs from the stem cell graft donor, collected from the stem cell graft. The chain employs TRBV20-1 and TRBJ1-2; the match to TRBD1 covers 10 bases. CDR3 sequence reads: CSARDRGLYGYTF. Here the CDR3 DNA reads TGCAGTGCTCGGGACAGGGGACTCTATGGCTACACCTTC.